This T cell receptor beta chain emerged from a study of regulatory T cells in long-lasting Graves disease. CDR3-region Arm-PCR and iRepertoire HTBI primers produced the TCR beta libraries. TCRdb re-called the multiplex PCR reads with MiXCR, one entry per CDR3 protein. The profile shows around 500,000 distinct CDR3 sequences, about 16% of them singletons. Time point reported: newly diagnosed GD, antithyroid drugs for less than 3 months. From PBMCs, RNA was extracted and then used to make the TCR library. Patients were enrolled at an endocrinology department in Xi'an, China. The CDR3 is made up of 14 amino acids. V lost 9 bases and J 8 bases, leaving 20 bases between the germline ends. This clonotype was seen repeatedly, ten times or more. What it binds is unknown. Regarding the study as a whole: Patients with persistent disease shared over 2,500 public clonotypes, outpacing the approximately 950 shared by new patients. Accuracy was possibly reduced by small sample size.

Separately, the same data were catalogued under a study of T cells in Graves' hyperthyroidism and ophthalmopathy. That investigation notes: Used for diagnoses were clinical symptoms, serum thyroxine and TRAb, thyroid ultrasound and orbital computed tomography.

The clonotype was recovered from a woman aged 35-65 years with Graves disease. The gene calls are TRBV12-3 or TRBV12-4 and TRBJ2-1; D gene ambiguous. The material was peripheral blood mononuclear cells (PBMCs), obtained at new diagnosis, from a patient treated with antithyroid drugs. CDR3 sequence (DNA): TGTGCCAGTAAAACTGTTGGATTCATGGATGAGCAGTTCTTC. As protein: CASKTVGFMDEQFF.